This T cell receptor beta chain was captured by sequencing in a study of memory CD4+ T cells and cytomegalovirus serostatus. Sequencing was performed with immunoSEQ multiplex PCR; in TCRdb, only in-frame clones are kept and a portion is missing. The data contain about 56,000 clones, around 80% of them singletons. Single viable CD3+CD4+CD8-CD45RO+ cells were sorted as the memory CD4+ T cells. The V and J ends lost 6 bases and 1 base respectively, with 3 bases between them. The CDR3 has 11 residues. From germline, CDR1 is SNHLY and CDR2 FYNNEI. This TCR came from an adult in good health and CMV-seronegative. The V and J genes are TRBV2 and TRBJ2-5; D uncertain. Input material: memory CD4+ T cells from blood. In DNA form, the CDR3 reads TGTGCCAGCAGATTCCAAGAGACCCAGTACTTC. Translated, it gives CASRFQETQYF.